This TCR beta chain was obtained from a study of OX40 agonist ivuxolimab in advanced cancers. Study-level results: Some of the lowest clonal expansion was seen in partial responders at 0.1-3.0 mg/kg. In the 0.1 to 3.0 mg/kg range, CD4+ and CD8+ blood T cells had expanded clonally by week 6.

The germline V gene has CDR1 KGHSH and CDR2 LQKENI. The CDR3 spans 13 residues. Method: immunoSEQ multiplex PCR; TCRdb's copy keeps in-frame clones and lacks some. The sample includes 60,000 to 70,000 clones, around 83% of them seen just once. A note on this clone: Its antigen is unknown. The junction shows a germline mismatch at one end, possibly a read error.

The chain couples TRBV18 to TRBJ1-5; no reliable D call. This clonotype was obtained from an adult with an advanced solid tumor such as melanoma, head and neck, liver or kidney cancer. Sample: CD4+ or CD8+ T cells sorted from blood, taken in a trial of the OX40 agonist ivuxolimab. The CDR3, as DNA: TGTGCCGGCTCGACCGCCGCCGATCAGCCCCAGCATTTT. Translating gives CAGSTAADQPQHF. Variable domain in full (rest from reference TRBV18 and TRBJ1-5): NAGVMQNPRHLVRRRGQEARLRCSPMKGHSHVYWYRQLPEEGLKFMVYLQKENIIDESGMPKERFSAEFPKEGPSILRIQQVVRGDSAAYFCAGSTAADQPQHFGDGTRLSIL.